The TCR beta chain described here comes from a study of tumor and adjacent non-tumor tissue in lung cancer (dated by TCRdb to 2016 to 2019). Describing the broader study: The cohort included under 15 adenocarcinoma, 2 squamous cell carcinoma and 1 small cell lung cancer patients. Sequencing generated a total of some 130 million productive TCRbeta reads, averaging about 4.2 million reads per sample. Using bulk TCRbeta repertoires from 15 lung cancer patients, the study set lung tumor tissue side by side with matched distant non-tumor lung tissue. Ages among the 15 or so patients ranged from about 30 to 80 years, there were roughly ten men and 5 women, and disease was at TNM stage I to III. Over 25 paired specimens, one tumor and one normal lung sample per patient, were profiled by TCRbeta CDR3 sequencing.

This clonotype was recorded at least ten times. The target of this receptor is not known. No clone much larger than this one lies a single base away; base qualities are absent. From a lookup of the germline V gene (reference sequence), CDR1 and CDR2 are PRHDT and FYEKMQ. Trimming costs V 6 bases and J 0 bases, and their ends lie 14 bases apart. The CDR3, cysteine through phenylalanine, is 15 amino acids long. The DNA shown is the 45-base CDR3, in frame from base 1. Bulk unsorted tissue served as the source for RNA extraction, and RNA quality was assessed using a NanoDrop ND-1000 and an Agilent 2100. The normal lung samples consisted of distant non-tumor tissue collected more than 3 cm from the tumor edge. All donors had newly diagnosed lung cancer, had not received prior chemotherapy, and were admitted for thoracic surgery in China between August and November 2014. Anyone who had undergone radiotherapy or chemotherapy before, or who had another cancer at the same time, was left out of the study. Surgical tissue pieces of about 1-2.3 cm3 were preserved in RNAlater solution and were kept at -80 degrees C until use.

On the study overall, not on this receptor specifically: Neither the sequencing platform nor unique molecular identifiers are named or mentioned anywhere in the methods. Because peripheral blood was not sequenced, the blood TCRbeta repertoires of the lung cancer patients in the study went unexamined. A significantly larger cumulative share of the repertoire was made up by the top 100 clones in normal lung than in tumor tissue. Tumor tissue showed significantly higher TCR diversity (inverse Simpson) than normal lung tissue, at 431.37 vs 166.20 (P = 0.0075, Mann-Whitney U test). The cohort had only about 16 patients, and the authors noted that larger samples and more detailed clinical data are needed. Significantly higher TCR diversity was found in younger patients, and higher tumor TCR diversity was associated with shorter overall and disease-free survival.

Library creation used multiplex PCR. For sequencing, an Illumina HiSeq 2500 was employed. TCRbeta libraries were constructed through three rounds of nested PCR with primers (Table S4) according to protocols adapted from ARM-PCR. Before sequencing, PCR products of 200-500 bp were cut from the gel and purified using the QIAquick gel extraction kit. The published analysis was carried out like this. Trimmomatic was used to clean the reads, FLASH was used to merge the reads into complete CDR3 sequences, and MiTCR was used to assign the reads to V(D)J germline segments. Clonal diversity was calculated as the inverse Simpson's index using VDJtools. In-frame sequences lacking a premature stop codon were counted as productive reads. TCRdb handled the public reads itself, with Q25 trimming in fastp and clone calling in MiXCR, and kept productive beta chains. Rows with one shared CDR3 protein collapse into an entry with the most common genes and DNA. The V and J calls were not made by the authors but by TCRdb's processing. A total of about 44,000 distinct CDR3 sequences appear in this sample, roughly 60% of them only once. Approximately 30% of the sample comes from the top ten.

The sequenced material came from distant non-tumor lung tissue. The V and J segments used are TRBV13 and TRBJ1-1; the D gene is perhaps TRBD1, on 6 matching bases. The sequence came from a woman between 65 and 79 years old with non-small cell lung cancer. The DNA reads TGTGCCAGCAGTACGGACAGACTTATGAACACTGAAGCTTTCTTT. It translates to CASSTDRLMNTEAFF.